This record covers a single TCR beta chain. What antigen it recognizes has not been identified. Qualities for individual bases were not recorded, and no much larger clone is one base off. Patients with a history of autoimmune disease or receiving systemic immunosuppression were excluded from the trial. In every dose cohort, peripheral blood was drawn for TCR sequencing at baseline, cycle 4 day 1, and cycle 7 day 1. Samples were obtained from an open-label, multicenter, first-in-human phase I dose-escalation trial of ivuxolimab. Adults with locally advanced or metastatic melanoma, renal cell carcinoma, hepatocellular carcinoma or head and neck squamous cell carcinoma were enrolled in the trial. Before TCR sequencing, CD4+ T cells and CD8+ T cells from peripheral blood were sorted into separate populations. To sequence the TCRbeta CDR3 region, genomic DNA was isolated from the sorted cells. The immunoSEQ Assay was used to sequence the TCRbeta CDR3 regions. Held by TCRdb, this immuneACCESS table contains in-frame sequences only and omits some clones. Under half of the omission traces to an unresolved V gene where checked; the cause of the rest is unknown. Present in this sample are roughly 97,000 clones, roughly nine tenths of which were seen just once. In total, the top ten clones hold approximately 5.7% of the sample.

V is pared back by 6 bases and J by 3 bases, with 7 bases lying between the germline termini. The cysteine opens and the phenylalanine closes a CDR3 of 12 amino acids. The CDR3 DNA has 36 bases and is translated from base 1. Based on the germline V gene, the CDR1 and CDR2 sequences are MNHEY and SVGAGI. The data were taken from a study of OX40 agonist ivuxolimab in advanced cancers. Some background on the complete study: Ivuxolimab, which targeted the costimulatory receptor OX40 (CD134), was an agonistic, fully human IgG2 monoclonal antibody. Intravenous ivuxolimab was administered to patients every 2 weeks at six dose levels: 0.01, 0.1, 0.3, 1.5, 3 and 10 mg/kg. The purpose of peripheral TCRbeta sequencing was to test whether ivuxolimab changed TCR sequence diversity and led to clonal T-cell expansion. Among the approximately 50 dose-escalation patients, around 19 had hepatocellular carcinoma, approximately 15 melanoma, 9 renal cell carcinoma and 9 head and neck cancer. The paper covers the monotherapy dose-escalation part of the phase I ivuxolimab trial, which included N = 52 patients. In the dose-escalation cohort, around four fifths of patients were male, and the mean age was approximately 60 years with a range of about 20 to 79. Three dose-escalation patients achieved partial responses, one with hepatocellular carcinoma and two with cutaneous melanoma. Prior anti-PD-1, anti-PD-L1 or anti-CTLA-4 therapy was permitted, and checkpoint inhibitors had been received by 30% to 40% of dose-escalation patients. General findings and caveats noted by the study authors: Low levels of normalized T-cell clonal expansion were also shown by some nonresponding patients. After ivuxolimab, expanded clones were on average more numerous among CD8+ T cells than among CD4+ T cells. Which antigens the clonally expanded peripheral T cells were specific for was not determined. In partial responders in the 0.1-3.0 mg/kg groups, normalized peripheral clonal expansion was found to be among the lowest, especially among CD8+ T cells. Clonal expansion of both CD4+ and CD8+ blood T cells was observed from baseline to week 6 at doses 0.1 to 3.0 mg/kg.

The sequencing used CD4+ or CD8+ T cells sorted from blood, collected in a trial of the OX40 agonist ivuxolimab. Recombination connected TRBV6-5 to TRBJ2-3, and perhaps TRBD1 as D gene, on 5 matching bases. The source of this sequence is an adult with an advanced solid tumor such as melanoma, head and neck, liver or kidney cancer. The nucleotide sequence is given as TGTGCCAGCAGAGGGGTAACAGATACGCAGTATTTT. It specifies CASRGVTDTQYF.